This T cell receptor (beta chain) was captured in a study of pediatric ulcerative colitis (dated by TCRdb to the late 2010s). About the full investigation: Among the ulcerative colitis patients, fewer than ten had pancolitis and two had left-sided colitis, and histology in every patient was consistent with ulcerative colitis. From roughly 9 newly diagnosed, treatment-naive pediatric ulcerative colitis patients and four non-IBD control children, paired blood and rectal samples were collected. Using the Pediatric Ulcerative Colitis Activity Index, a couple of patients were classed as having mild disease, several as having moderate disease and three as having acute severe colitis. General findings and caveats noted by the study authors: The healthy control group was small, consisting of only a handful of individuals. Because repertoires came from total lymphocyte DNA, patterns in rare subsets such as regulatory T cells may not be reflected. Two rectal CDR3 clonotypes were present in all ulcerative colitis patients and in none of the controls. Blood-derived T cells may have been included in the rectal pinch biopsies, particularly in patients with overt colitis. Autologous blood-rectal clonal overlap was significantly higher in ulcerative colitis patients than in controls, suggesting increased T cell trafficking to inflamed tissue. Controls, mild-moderate and acute severe colitis patients were separated by rectal repertoire features, and reduced rectal diversity due to clonal expansions was observed in acute severe colitis. For technical reasons, blood samples from a couple of patients gave substantially fewer templates, and these samples were excluded from the blood-rectal overlap analysis.

One to two pinch biopsies were taken from the rectum for research during colonoscopy. Before the diagnostic colonoscopy, none of the ulcerative colitis patients had been given immunosuppressive medication. Rectal biopsies were digested with proteinase K before DNA isolation. The Wizard kit (Promega) was used to extract genomic DNA from the blood and intestinal samples. Using the immunoSEQ TRB Survey service, rearranged CDR3 beta regions were amplified from genomic DNA with multiplex V and J primers. Survey-level sequencing depth of up to 500,000 reads per sample was used to keep depth equal across samples. The libraries were purified, combined into pools and sequenced with Illumina technology. As for how the authors treated the data: Productive clonality, sample overlap, pairwise scatters, CDR3 beta length, V/D/J gene usage and productiveness were assessed with immunoSEQ online tools. Calculated diversity was the number of unique rearrangements divided by total templates times 100; Shannon and Simpson indices were also computed. For principal component analysis, Z-score normalized data were analyzed with the R prcomp function and the ggbiplot package. Blood-rectal clonal overlap within each subject was quantified with Morisita's index. TCRdb took this table from immuneACCESS and kept in-frame rearrangements with V and J called. Such tables lack part of the clones; where checked against another copy, unresolved V genes explain under half of the gap, and the rest is unexplained. V and J calls and clone size come straight from that table; D and trimming were deduced from the DNA. Counted in this sample were under 30,000 clones; over 65% of them appeared once. Together, the top ten hold roughly 7% of the sample.

Between the V and J ends, shortened by 0 bases and 10 bases respectively, the junction contains 17 bases. As encoded in the germline V gene, CDR1 is SGHTS while CDR2 is YDEGEE. The CDR3 sequence holds 15 residues, the cysteine and phenylalanine included. The kept DNA is CDR3 alone, 45 bases in frame from the first base. Concerning this clone: Its antigen has not been determined. The sample holds no much larger clone one base away, and base qualities are not on file.

The sequence was collected from a boy between 10 and 17 years old with severe ulcerative colitis. The rearrangement joined TRBV5-8 to TRBJ2-1, with the D gene too uncertain to name. The specimen sequenced was gut tissue. The CDR3 in this case is CASSLGSWAASEQFF. The DNA sequence is as follows: TGTGCCAGCAGCTTGGGCAGCTGGGCGGCGAGCGAGCAGTTCTTC. Full variable domain (CDR3 extended with the reference TRBV5-8 and TRBJ2-1 proteins): EAGVTQSPTHLIKTRGQQATLRCSPISGHTSVYWYQQALGLGLQFLLWYDEGEERNRGNFPPRFSGRQFPNYSSELNVNALELEDSALYLCASSLGSWAASEQFFGPGTRLTVL.